The 21 T cell receptor beta chains in this list originate from one sample, sequenced in a study of blood T cell repertoires in COVID-19. Sequencing used immunoSEQ multiplex PCR; TCRdb keeps in-frame clones, though not all of them. The sample gives around 30,000 clones, around 92% of which show up once; 2.4% is in the top ten. The sequenced sample consisted of peripheral blood. The receptors originated from a man between 45 and 60 years old with active COVID-19.

The chain is built from TRBV12-3 or TRBV12-4 and TRBJ2-1, with 11 bases that match TRBD1. J was trimmed by 9 bases and V by 8 bases; bases with no gene match: 3. The CDR3 is 12 residues long. CDR3 coding DNA: TGTGCCAGCGGACAGGGGGCCGGTGAGCAGTTCTTC. This gives the protein CASGQGAGEQFF.

The rearrangement links TRBV19 to TRBJ1-2, with TRBD1 matching 7 bases. The CDR3 runs to 15 residues. J gave up 3 bases and V 4 bases, and 8 bases lay outside the gene matches. CDR1 and CDR2 from the germline V gene are LNHDA and SQIVND (reference sequence). CDR3 in DNA: TGTGCCAGTAGTACTTACCCCGACAGGGACTATGGCTACACCTTC. It encodes CASSTYPDRDYGYTF.

The chain recombines TRBV4-1 with TRBJ2-2, with 16 positions matching TRBD2. This CDR3 spans 18 amino acids. Germline CDR1 and CDR2: MGHRA and YSYEKL. V shed 3 bases and J 5 bases; nucleotides not matched to a gene: 6. In nucleotides, the CDR3 is TGCGCCAGCAGCCATCCGGGACTAGCGGGAGGGCCTACCGGGGAGCTGTTTTTT. The encoded protein is CASSHPGLAGGPTGELFF.

This clone has only one observation. The chain is built from TRBV30 and TRBJ2-2, with D maybe TRBD2 (5 bases). The germline V gene encodes CDR1 GTSNPN and CDR2 SVGIG (reference sequence). V was trimmed by 4 bases and J by 8 bases, leaving 8 bases between them. The CDR3 consists of 11 residues. The CDR3 sequence is CAWTAGGELFF. The CDR3 nucleotides are TGTGCCTGGACCGCGGGTGGGGAGCTGTTTTTT.

The chain has TRBV24-1 and TRBJ2-1; the D gene is possibly TRBD2 (6 bases). The CDR3 has 18 residues. Trimming pared 2 bases from V and 4 bases from J, leaving 20 bases between. The germline V gene has CDR1 KGHDR and CDR2 SFDVKD. The chain's CDR3 is CATSDWLLRAGGYNEQFF. As DNA, the CDR3 is TGTGCCACCAGTGATTGGCTACTACGAGCGGGTGGTTACAATGAGCAGTTCTTC.

V gene TRBV7-2 combines with J gene TRBJ2-7; TRBD2 matches 7 bases. This CDR3 comprises 17 residues. The germline V gene encodes CDR1 SGHTA and CDR2 FQGNSA. The V and J ends lost 2 bases and 0 bases, in that order; junction bases with no gene match: 10. CDR3 protein: CASSLSGRTRSSYEQYF. The CDR3 nucleotides read TGTGCCAGCAGCTTATCTGGACGGACTAGGAGCTCCTACGAGCAGTACTTC.

V gene TRBV7-9 combines with J gene TRBJ1-1; perhaps TRBD1 as D (5 bases). Germline V CDR1 and CDR2: SEHNR, FQNEAQ (reference sequence). Trimming took off 7 bases at V and 3 bases at J, with 18 bases between the two ends. The CDR3 has 15 residues. CDR3 in DNA: TGTGCCAGCAACTTTGCCGGCGGGGGGGACACTGAAGCTTTCTTT. Amino acid sequence: CASNFAGGGDTEAFF.

DNA for the CDR3: TGTGCCAGTAGTATTTCAGGGCGGGGAGAATTCTACGAGCAGTACTTC. It encodes CASSISGRGEFYEQYF. The chain couples TRBV19 to TRBJ2-7, with D possibly matching TRBD2 (6 bases). CDR3 length: 16 amino acids. Germline V lookup: CDR1 LNHDA, CDR2 SQIVND (reference sequence). V was shortened by 3 bases and J by 3 bases, with 18 bases between the two germline ends.

The chain carries TRBV5-1 and TRBJ1-1; maybe TRBD1 (6 bases). Germline CDR1 SGHRS, CDR2 YFSETQ. The CDR3 spans 16 residues. Trimming removed 0 bases at V and 0 bases at J, with 12 bases between. CDR3 sequence: CASSLDGQIMNTEAFF. The CDR3 DNA follows: TGCGCCAGCAGCTTGGATGGACAGATCATGAACACTGAAGCTTTCTTT.

This clone has just one count. The V call is TRBV28, the J call TRBJ1-1, with 9 positions matching TRBD1. V was pared by 3 bases and J by 4 bases, with 9 bases of the junction left unmatched. The germline gives CDR1 MDHEN, CDR2 SYDVKM. The CDR3 loop spans 16 amino acids. The CDR3 DNA reads as TGTGCCAGCAGTTTCAGAGAACAGGGGGCATTCACTGAAGCTTTCTTT. Its translation is CASSFREQGAFTEAFF.

The chain has TRBV7-6 and TRBJ1-3; D is ambiguous. Trimming stripped 2 bases from V and 4 bases from J, with 12 bases between. Germline-derived CDR1 and CDR2 are SGHVS and FNYEAQ. The CDR3 is 15 residues long. For the CDR3, the DNA is TGTGCCAGCAGCTTACGGTCGGGCGGGGGAAACACCATATATTTT. Protein: CASSLRSGGGNTIYF.

The V and J genes are TRBV30 and TRBJ2-2; 7 positions match TRBD1. With V trimmed by 2 bases and J by 3 bases, 6 bases remained unmatched. The CDR3 has 15 residues. The germline CDR1 and CDR2 sequences are GTSNPN and SVGIG (reference sequence). CDR3 DNA: TGTGCCTGGAGTAACCAGGGGGACCACACCGGGGAGCTGTTTTTT. It specifies CAWSNQGDHTGELFF.

V is TRBV7-2 and J is TRBJ2-1; 13 bases align to TRBD2. This CDR3 has 17 residues. In germline, CDR1 is SGHTA, CDR2 FQGNSA. J gave up 6 bases and V 5 bases, and 10 bases lay outside the gene matches. The CDR3 sequence is CASSPGTSGKVGNEQFF. The CDR3 DNA is TGTGCCAGCAGCCCAGGGACTAGCGGGAAAGTCGGCAATGAGCAGTTCTTC.

The CDR3 here is CASSLVVREQYF. The CDR3 DNA sequence: TGTGCCAGCAGCTTAGTTGTGCGCGAGCAGTACTTC. The chain links TRBV11-2 to TRBJ2-7; D gene ambiguous. CDR3 length: 12 amino acids. The V gene's germline CDR1 is SGHAT and CDR2 FQNNGV. Trimming stripped 1 base from V and 6 bases from J, with 7 bases between.

This clone was counted a single time. This chain joins TRBV18 and TRBJ2-7, with 12 bases identical to TRBD2. CDR1 and CDR2 (germline): KGHSH, LQKENI. The CDR3 is made up of 15 amino acids. The V and J ends lost 3 bases and 7 bases, in that order; junction bases with no gene match: 7. The CDR3 bases are TGTGCCAGCTCACCCCGACTAGCGGGAGAAGGGGAGCAGTACTTC. Protein sequence: CASSPRLAGEGEQYF.

V and J are TRBV28 and TRBJ1-1, with 7 bases matching TRBD1. The CDR3 spans 12 residues. J gave up 7 bases and V 6 bases, and 5 bases lay outside the gene matches. Germline CDR1 MDHEN, CDR2 SYDVKM. Here the CDR3 reads CASRRGQFEAFF. CDR3 DNA sequence: TGTGCCAGCAGGAGGGGGCAGTTTGAAGCTTTCTTT.

The V call is TRBV4-2, the J call TRBJ1-2, with a possible D match to TRBD1 (5 bases). Trimming cost V 4 bases and J 0 bases, with 9 bases left between them. The CDR3 totals 14 residues. The germline V gene encodes CDR1 LGHNA and CDR2 YNFKEQ. The CDR3 DNA sequence: TGTGCCAGCAGCCCCCAGACAGCTAACTATGGCTACACCTTC. Its protein product is CASSPQTANYGYTF.

This chain joins TRBV3-1 (or the pseudogene TRBV3-2) and TRBJ1-3, with 9 nucleotides matching TRBD1. With V trimmed by 0 bases and J by 0 bases, 9 bases remained unmatched. The germline CDR1 and CDR2 sequences are LGHDT and YNNKEL (reference sequence). This CDR3 contains 19 residues. CDR3 sequence (DNA): TGTGCCAGCAGCCAAGATGTTGGGACAGGGATCTTCTCTGGAAACACCATATATTTT. It specifies CASSQDVGTGIFSGNTIYF.

The chain recombines TRBV7-9 with TRBJ2-4, with 8 bases lining up with TRBD1. The germline V gene has CDR1 SEHNR and CDR2 FQNEAQ (reference sequence). Trimming cost V 3 bases and J 0 bases; bases outside gene matches: 4. The CDR3 consists of 16 residues. CDR3 residues: CASSFGQGLAKNIQYF. The CDR3 region has the DNA TGTGCCAGCAGCTTTGGACAGGGCTTAGCCAAAAACATTCAGTACTTC.

In nucleotides, the CDR3 is TGCGCCAGCAGCCCCCAGGGAGGGTCGGCTGAAGCTTTCTTT. Translated: CASSPQGGSAEAFF. This rearrangement joins TRBV5-1 to TRBJ1-1; weak D call: TRBD1 (5 bases). V lost 4 bases and J 6 bases, leaving 16 bases between the germline ends. This CDR3 is 14 amino acids long. Germline CDR1 reads SGHRS; CDR2 reads YFSETQ.

The chain is built from TRBV4-2 and TRBJ1-1; 9 bases are a match to TRBD1. Trimming took 4 bases from V and 2 from J; bases not matched to a gene: 5. CDR3 length: 15 residues. Germline CDR1 LGHNA, CDR2 YNFKEQ. The CDR3 loop is CASSRMTGGNTEAFF. As DNA, the CDR3 is TGTGCCAGCAGCCGGATGACAGGGGGAAACACTGAAGCTTTCTTT.